This is a list of T cell receptor beta chains from one sample in a study of identical twins. TCRdb passed the 5' RACE reads through MiXCR, listing each CDR3 protein once. The sample lists some 250,000 distinct CDR3 sequences; 6% to 7% were seen once. The sample also formed part of further work on T cells expressing NK-cell markers.

The source material was CD8+ T cells sorted from blood. The receptors come from a young woman in good health. Both conserved end residues are part of each CDR3. Fields, in order: D gene, clone size, J gene, V gene, CDR3 DNA, CDR3 protein. D genes are given only for firm matches. Clone size is stated in some rows and not others, as once, few, many or a class when expanded.

TRBD1	.	TRBJ1-5	TRBV19	TGTGCCAGTAGCGGAACCGGGACAGGGAATCAGCCCCAGCATTTT	CASSGTGTGNQPQHF
.	.	TRBJ2-1	TRBV2	TGTGCCTGCAGGACCCCAGACGGGACCGAGAGCTCCTACAATGAGCAGTTCTTC	CACRTPDGTESSYNEQFF
TRBD2	.	TRBJ2-2	TRBV13	TGTGCCAGCAGCCCTAGACTAGCTGCGAACACCGGGGAGCTGTTTTTT	CASSPRLAANTGELFF
.	many	TRBJ2-5	TRBV6-6	TGTGCCAGCAGCCTGGGGGGCTTGGAGACCCAGTACTTC	CASSLGGLETQYF
TRBD2	few	TRBJ2-3	TRBV29-1	TGCAGCGTTGAAGATCTTATAGTTCTAGCGGGAGTCGATACGCAGTATTTT	CSVEDLIVLAGVDTQYF
.	few	TRBJ2-3	TRBV12-3/TRBV12-4	TGTGCCAGCAGTTTGCCTGGGGCGGGAGATACGCAGTATTTT	CASSLPGAGDTQYF
.	few	TRBJ2-1	TRBV7-9	TGTGCCAGCAGCCTGGGGACCCCCGGGAATGAGCAGTTCTTC	CASSLGTPGNEQFF
TRBD2	many	TRBJ2-1	TRBV6-4	TGTGCCAGCAGCCCGAGTAACATCCTAGCGGGTGATGAGCAGTTCTTC	CASSPSNILAGDEQFF
TRBD2	many	TRBJ2-1	TRBV7-9	TGTGCCAGCAGCGTAGCGGGGGTTCCCCTCAATGAGCAGTTCTTC	CASSVAGVPLNEQFF
TRBD1	few	TRBJ2-1	TRBV14	TGTGCCAGCAGCCCGACAGGGCGCAATGAGCAGTTCTTC	CASSPTGRNEQFF
TRBD1	few	TRBJ2-7	TRBV9	TGTGCCAGCAGCGTCGGGACAGATCGGGTCTACGAGCAGTACTTC	CASSVGTDRVYEQYF
TRBD1	few	TRBJ2-7	TRBV30	TGTGCCTGGCGGGACAGGGATTCCTACGAGCAGTACTTC	CAWRDRDSYEQYF
TRBD2	.	TRBJ2-3	TRBV9	TGTGCCAGCAGCGTCAGACTAGCGGGGGGCATGAATACGCAGTATTTT	CASSVRLAGGMNTQYF
.	.	TRBJ2-2	TRBV27	TGTGCCAGCGGTCCAGGAGGCGGGAACACCGGGGAGCTGTTTTTT	CASGPGGGNTGELFF
TRBD1	many	TRBJ1-4	TRBV6-5	TGTGCCAGCAGTTACGCAGGGGGGGGTGAAAAACTGTTTTTT	CASSYAGGGEKLFF
.	many	TRBJ2-7	TRBV9	TGTGCCAGCAGCCCCCGGCCCAGCGAGCAGTACTTC	CASSPRPSEQYF
.	.	TRBJ2-7	TRBV20-1	TGCAGTGCTAGAGATCGCTCGGGCAGCTCCTACGAGCAGTACTTC	CSARDRSGSSYEQYF
.	.	TRBJ2-5	TRBV27	TGTGCCAGCGGGGGGGCGGGTGAGGTAGGAGAGACCCAGTACTTC	CASGGAGEVGETQYF
.	.	TRBJ2-5	TRBV9	TGTGCCAGCAGCGTAGATGTTGTGTTGGGGGCTAGAGAGACCCAGTACTTC	CASSVDVVLGARETQYF
.	many	TRBJ1-4	TRBV4-3	TGCGCCAGCAGCCAAGCCGCCAGGGAGTCTGAAAAACTGTTTTTT	CASSQAARESEKLFF
.	.	TRBJ2-7	TRBV11-2	TGTGCCAGCACCCAGATAAGCTCCTACGAGCAGTACTTC	CASTQISSYEQYF
TRBD2	.	TRBJ2-5	TRBV25-1	TGTGCCAGCAGTGATTCCGGGGAGGGGGAGACCCAGTACTTC	CASSDSGEGETQYF
.	few	TRBJ2-3	TRBV4-1	TGCGCCAGCAGCCAAGATAGCAGCACAGATACGCAGTATTTT	CASSQDSSTDTQYF
TRBD1	few	TRBJ2-2	TRBV19	TGTGCCAGTAGTATGACAGGGTCCGGGGAGCTGTTTTTT	CASSMTGSGELFF
.	.	TRBJ2-7	TRBV13	TGTGCCAGCAGCGTAGGGACTTCGAACCCCTACGAGCAGTACTTC	CASSVGTSNPYEQYF
.	few	TRBJ2-3	TRBV18	TGTGCCAGCTCTCGACTAGGTACAGATACGCAGTATTTT	CASSRLGTDTQYF
TRBD2	many	TRBJ2-2	TRBV27	TGTGCCAGCAGAACGGGAGGGGGGAACACCGGGGAGCTGTTTTTT	CASRTGGGNTGELFF
.	many	TRBJ2-1	TRBV12-5	TGTGCTAGTGGTTCGGGCCCTCGGGAGAATGAGCAGTTCTTC	CASGSGPRENEQFF
.	.	TRBJ1-6	TRBV2	TGTGCCAGCAGGGGGGAAAGCACAGGACGTAACTCCTATAATTCACCCCTCCACTTT	CASRGESTGRNSYNSPLHF
.	few	TRBJ2-2	TRBV24-1	TGTGCCACCAGTGATTCAGACGGGGGCGGGAGCAACACCGGGGAGCTGTTTTTT	CATSDSDGGGSNTGELFF
.	few	TRBJ1-1	TRBV12-3/TRBV12-4	TGTGCCAGCAGTTTACAGGGTTGGGCTTTCTTT	CASSLQGWAFF
.	few	TRBJ2-5	TRBV7-9	TGTGCCAGCAGCTTAGCTAGCGGAGAGACCCAGTACTTC	CASSLASGETQYF
.	few	TRBJ2-7	TRBV3-1	TGTGCCAGCAGCTCCGGGACATACTCCTACGAGCAGTACTTC	CASSSGTYSYEQYF